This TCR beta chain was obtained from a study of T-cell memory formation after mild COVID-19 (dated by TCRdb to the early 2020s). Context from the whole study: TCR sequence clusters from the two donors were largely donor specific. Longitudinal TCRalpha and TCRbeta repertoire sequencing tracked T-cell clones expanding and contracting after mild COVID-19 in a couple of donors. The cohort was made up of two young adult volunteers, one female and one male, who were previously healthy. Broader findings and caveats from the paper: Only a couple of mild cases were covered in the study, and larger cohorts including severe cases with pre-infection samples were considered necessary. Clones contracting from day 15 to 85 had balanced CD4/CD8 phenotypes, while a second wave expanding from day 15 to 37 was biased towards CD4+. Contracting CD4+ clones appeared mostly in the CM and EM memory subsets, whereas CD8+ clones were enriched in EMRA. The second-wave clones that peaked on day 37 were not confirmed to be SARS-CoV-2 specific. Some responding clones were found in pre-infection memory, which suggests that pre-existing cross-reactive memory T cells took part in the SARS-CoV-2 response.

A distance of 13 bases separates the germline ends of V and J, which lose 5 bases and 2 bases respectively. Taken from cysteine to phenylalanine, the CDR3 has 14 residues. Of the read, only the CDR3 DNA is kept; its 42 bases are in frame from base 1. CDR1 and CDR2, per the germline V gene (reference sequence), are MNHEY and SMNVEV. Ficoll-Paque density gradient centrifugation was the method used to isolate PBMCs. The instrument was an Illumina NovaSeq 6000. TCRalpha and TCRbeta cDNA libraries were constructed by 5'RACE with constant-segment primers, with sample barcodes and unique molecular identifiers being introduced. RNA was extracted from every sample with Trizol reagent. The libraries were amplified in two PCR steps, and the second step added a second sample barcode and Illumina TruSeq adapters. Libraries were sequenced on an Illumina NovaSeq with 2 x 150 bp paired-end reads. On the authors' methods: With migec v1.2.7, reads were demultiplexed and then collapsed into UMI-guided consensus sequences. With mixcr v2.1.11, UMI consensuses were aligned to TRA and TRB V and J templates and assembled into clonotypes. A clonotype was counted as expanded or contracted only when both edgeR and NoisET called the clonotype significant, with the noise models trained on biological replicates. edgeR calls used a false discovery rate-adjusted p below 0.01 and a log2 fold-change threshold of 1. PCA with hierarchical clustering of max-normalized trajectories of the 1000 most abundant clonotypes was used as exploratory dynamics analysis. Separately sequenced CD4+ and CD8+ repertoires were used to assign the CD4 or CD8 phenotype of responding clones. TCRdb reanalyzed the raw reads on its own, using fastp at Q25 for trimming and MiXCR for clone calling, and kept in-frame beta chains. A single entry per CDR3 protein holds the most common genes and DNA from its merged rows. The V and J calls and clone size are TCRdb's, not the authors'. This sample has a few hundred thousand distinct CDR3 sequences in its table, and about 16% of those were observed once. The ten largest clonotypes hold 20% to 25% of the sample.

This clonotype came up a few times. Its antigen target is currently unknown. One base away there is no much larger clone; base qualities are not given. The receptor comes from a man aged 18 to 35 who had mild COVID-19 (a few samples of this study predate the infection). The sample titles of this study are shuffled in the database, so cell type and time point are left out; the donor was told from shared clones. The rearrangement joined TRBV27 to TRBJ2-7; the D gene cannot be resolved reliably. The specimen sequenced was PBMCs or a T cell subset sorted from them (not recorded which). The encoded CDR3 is CASSPTLGTYEQYF. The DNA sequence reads TGTGCCAGCAGTCCTACTTTAGGAACCTACGAGCAGTACTTC.